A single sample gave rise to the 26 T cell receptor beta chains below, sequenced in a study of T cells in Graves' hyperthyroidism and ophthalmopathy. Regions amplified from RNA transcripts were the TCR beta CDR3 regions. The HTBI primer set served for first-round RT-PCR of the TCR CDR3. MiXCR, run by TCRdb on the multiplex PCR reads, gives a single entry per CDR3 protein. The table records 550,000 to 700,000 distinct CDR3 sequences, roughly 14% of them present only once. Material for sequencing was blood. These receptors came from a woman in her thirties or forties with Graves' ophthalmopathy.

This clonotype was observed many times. The CDR3 reads CASRPGQAVPSLYEQYF. The CDR3 DNA is TGTGCCAGCAGGCCGGGACAGGCAGTCCCCTCACTCTACGAGCAGTACTTC. This chain uses TRBV6-5 with TRBJ2-7, with TRBD1 matching over 8 bases. The V gene end was trimmed by 6 bases and the J gene end by 3 bases; junction bases not matched to a gene: 16. Germline-derived CDR1 and CDR2 are MNHEY and SVGAGI. The CDR3 extends over 17 amino acids.

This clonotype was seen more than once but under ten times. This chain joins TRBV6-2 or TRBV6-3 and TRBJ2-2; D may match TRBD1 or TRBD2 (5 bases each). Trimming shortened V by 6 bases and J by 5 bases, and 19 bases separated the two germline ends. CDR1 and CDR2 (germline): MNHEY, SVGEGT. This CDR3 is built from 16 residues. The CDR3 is CASRVVTGTHTGELFF. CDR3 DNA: TGTGCCAGCAGAGTTGTGACCGGGACGCATACCGGGGAGCTGTTTTTT.

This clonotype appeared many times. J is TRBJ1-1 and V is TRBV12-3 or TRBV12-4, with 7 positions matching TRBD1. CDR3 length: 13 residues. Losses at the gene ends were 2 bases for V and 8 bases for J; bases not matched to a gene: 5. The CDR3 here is CASSLRQGVEAFF. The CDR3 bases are TGTGCCAGCAGTTTAAGACAGGGAGTCGAAGCTTTCTTT.

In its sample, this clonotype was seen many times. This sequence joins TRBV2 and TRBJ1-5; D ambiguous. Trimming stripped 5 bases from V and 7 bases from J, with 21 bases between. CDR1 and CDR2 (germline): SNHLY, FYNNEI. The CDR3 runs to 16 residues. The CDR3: CASSPTLDLGGQPQHF. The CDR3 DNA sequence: TGTGCCAGCAGTCCTACCCTGGACCTCGGCGGGCAGCCCCAGCATTTT.

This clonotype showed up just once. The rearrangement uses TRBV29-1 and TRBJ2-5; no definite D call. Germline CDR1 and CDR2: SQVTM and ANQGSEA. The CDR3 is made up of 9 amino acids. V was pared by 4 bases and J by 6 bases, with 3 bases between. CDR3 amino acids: CSVAKTQYF. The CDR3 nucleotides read TGCAGCGTTGCAAAGACCCAGTACTTC.

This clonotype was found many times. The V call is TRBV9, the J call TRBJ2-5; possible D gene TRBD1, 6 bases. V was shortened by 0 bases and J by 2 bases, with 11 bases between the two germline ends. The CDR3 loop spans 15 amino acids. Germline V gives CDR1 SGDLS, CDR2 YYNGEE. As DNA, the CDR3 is TGTGCCAGCAGCGTAGGGCAGGGGACGCAAGAGACCCAGTACTTC. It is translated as CASSVGQGTQETQYF.

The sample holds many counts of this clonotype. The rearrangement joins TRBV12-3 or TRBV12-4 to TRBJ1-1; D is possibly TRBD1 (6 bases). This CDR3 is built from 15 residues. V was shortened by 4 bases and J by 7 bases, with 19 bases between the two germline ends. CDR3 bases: TGTGCCAGCAGTTCCCATTCAGGGGATGGGGGTGAAGCTTTCTTT. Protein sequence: CASSSHSGDGGEAFF.

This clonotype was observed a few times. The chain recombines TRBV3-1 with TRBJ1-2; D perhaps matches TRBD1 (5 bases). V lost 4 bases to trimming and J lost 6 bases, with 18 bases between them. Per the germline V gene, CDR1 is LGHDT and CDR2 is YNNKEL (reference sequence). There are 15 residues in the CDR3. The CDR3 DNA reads TGTGCCAGCAGCCCCCGAGGGGCGGTCCTAAATGGCTACACCTTC. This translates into CASSPRGAVLNGYTF.

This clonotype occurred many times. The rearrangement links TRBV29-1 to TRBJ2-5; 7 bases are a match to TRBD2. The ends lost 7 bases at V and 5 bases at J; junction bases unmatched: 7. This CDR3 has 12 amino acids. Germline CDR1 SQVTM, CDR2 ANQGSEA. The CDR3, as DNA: TGCAGCGCTGCGGGAGTAGGGGAGACCCAGTACTTC. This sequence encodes CSAAGVGETQYF.

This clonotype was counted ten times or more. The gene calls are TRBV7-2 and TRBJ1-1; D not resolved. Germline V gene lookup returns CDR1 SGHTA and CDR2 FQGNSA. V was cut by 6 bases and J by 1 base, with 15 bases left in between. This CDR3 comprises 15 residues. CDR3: CASSLNPGENTEAFF. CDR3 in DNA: TGTGCCAGCAGTCTTAACCCCGGCGAGAACACTGAAGCTTTCTTT.

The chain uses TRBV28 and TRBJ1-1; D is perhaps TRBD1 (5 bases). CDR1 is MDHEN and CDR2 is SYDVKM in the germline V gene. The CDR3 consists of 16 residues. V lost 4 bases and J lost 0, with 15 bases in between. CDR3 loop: CASSSGAVMMNTEAFF. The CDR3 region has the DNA TGTGCCAGCAGTTCTGGGGCAGTAATGATGAACACTGAAGCTTTCTTT.

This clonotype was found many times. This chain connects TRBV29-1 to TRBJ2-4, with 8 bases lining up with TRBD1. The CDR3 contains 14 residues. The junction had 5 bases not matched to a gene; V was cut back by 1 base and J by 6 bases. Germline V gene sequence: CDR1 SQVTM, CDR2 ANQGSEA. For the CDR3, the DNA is TGCAGCGTTGAAGGTCTCGGGACAGGAAACATTCAGTACTTC. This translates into CSVEGLGTGNIQYF.

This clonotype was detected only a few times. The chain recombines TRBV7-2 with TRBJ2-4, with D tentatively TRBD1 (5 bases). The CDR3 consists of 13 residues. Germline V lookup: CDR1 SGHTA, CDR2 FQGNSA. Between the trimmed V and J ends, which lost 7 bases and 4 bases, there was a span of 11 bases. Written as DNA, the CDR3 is TGTGCCAGCAAGGATAGGGGAAAAAACATTCAGTACTTC. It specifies CASKDRGKNIQYF.

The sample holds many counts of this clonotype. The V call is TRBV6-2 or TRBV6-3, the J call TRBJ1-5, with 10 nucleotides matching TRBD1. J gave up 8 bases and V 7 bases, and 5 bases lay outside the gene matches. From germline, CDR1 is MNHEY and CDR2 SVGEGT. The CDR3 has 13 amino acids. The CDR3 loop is CASTQDRGEPQHF. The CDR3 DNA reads TGTGCCAGCACCCAGGACAGGGGGGAGCCCCAGCATTTT.

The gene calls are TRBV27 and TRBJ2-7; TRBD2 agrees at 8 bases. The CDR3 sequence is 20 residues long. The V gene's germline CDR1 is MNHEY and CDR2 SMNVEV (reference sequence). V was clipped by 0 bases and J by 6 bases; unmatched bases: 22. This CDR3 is CASSLSREGVPLPLRVEQYF. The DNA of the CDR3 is TGTGCCAGCAGTTTATCACGGGAGGGAGTACCTCTTCCCCTACGGGTCGAGCAGTACTTC.

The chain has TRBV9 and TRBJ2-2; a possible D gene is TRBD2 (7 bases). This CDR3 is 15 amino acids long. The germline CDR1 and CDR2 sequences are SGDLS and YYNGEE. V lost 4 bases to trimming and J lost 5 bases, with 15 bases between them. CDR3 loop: CASSPMRGGTGELFF. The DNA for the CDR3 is TGTGCCAGCAGCCCCATGAGGGGGGGTACCGGGGAGCTGTTTTTT. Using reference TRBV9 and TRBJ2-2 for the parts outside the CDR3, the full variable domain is DSGVTQTPKHLITATGQRVTLRCSPRSGDLSVYWYQQSLDQGLQFLIQYYNGEERAKGNILERFSAQQFPDLHSELNLSSLELGDSALYFCASSPMRGGTGELFFGEGSRLTVL.

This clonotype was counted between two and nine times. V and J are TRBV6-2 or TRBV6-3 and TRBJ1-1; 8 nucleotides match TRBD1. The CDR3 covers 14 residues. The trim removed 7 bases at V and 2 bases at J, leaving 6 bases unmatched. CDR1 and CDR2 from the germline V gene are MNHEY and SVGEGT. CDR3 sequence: CASNRDRLNTEAFF. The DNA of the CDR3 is TGTGCCAGCAACCGGGACAGGTTAAACACTGAAGCTTTCTTT.

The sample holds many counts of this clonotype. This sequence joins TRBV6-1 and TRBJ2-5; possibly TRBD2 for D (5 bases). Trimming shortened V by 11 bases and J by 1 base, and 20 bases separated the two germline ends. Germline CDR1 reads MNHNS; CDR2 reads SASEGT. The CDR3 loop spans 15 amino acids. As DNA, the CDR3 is TGTGCCTCCAGCAGTGCCAGCGGTTCCCAAGAGACCCAGTACTTC. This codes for CASSSASGSQETQYF.

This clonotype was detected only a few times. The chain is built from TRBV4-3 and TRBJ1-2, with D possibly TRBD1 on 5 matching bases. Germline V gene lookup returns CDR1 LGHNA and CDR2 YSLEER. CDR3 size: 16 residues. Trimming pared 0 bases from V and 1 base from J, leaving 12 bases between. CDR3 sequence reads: CASSQDRAGRNYGYTF. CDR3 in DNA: TGCGCCAGCAGCCAAGACAGGGCGGGTCGTAACTATGGCTACACCTTC.

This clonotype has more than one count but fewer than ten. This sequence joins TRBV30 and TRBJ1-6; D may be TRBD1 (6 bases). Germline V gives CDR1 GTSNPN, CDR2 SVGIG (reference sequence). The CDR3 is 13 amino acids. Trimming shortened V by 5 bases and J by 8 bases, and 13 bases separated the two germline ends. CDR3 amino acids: CAWDGQFDSPLHF. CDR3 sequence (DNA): TGTGCCTGGGACGGACAGTTTGATTCACCCCTCCACTTT.

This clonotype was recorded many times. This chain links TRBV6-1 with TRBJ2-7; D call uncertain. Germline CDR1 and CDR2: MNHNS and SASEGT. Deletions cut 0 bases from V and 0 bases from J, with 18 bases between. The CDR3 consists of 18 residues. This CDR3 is CASSEALSSGVLSYEQYF. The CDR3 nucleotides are TGTGCCAGCAGTGAAGCGCTTTCATCTGGGGTTCTCTCCTACGAGCAGTACTTC.

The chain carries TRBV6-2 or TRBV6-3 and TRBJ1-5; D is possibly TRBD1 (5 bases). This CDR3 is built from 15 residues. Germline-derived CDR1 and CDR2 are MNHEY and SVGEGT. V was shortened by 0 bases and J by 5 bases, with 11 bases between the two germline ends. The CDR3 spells CASSYSRVIDQPQHF. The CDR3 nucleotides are TGTGCCAGCAGTTACTCCAGGGTAATTGATCAGCCCCAGCATTTT.

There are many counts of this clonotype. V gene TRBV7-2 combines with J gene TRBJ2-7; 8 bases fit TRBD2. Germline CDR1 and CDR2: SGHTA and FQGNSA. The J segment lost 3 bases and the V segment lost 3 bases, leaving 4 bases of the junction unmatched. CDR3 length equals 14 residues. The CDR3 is CASSFTGTSYEQYF. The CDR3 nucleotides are TGTGCCAGCAGCTTTACCGGGACTAGCTACGAGCAGTACTTC.

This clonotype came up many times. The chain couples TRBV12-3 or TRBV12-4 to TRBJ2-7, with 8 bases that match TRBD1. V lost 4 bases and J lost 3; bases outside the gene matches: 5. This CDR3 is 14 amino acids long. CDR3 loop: CASSSQGVRYEQYF. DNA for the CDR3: TGTGCCAGCAGTTCACAGGGGGTGCGCTACGAGCAGTACTTC.

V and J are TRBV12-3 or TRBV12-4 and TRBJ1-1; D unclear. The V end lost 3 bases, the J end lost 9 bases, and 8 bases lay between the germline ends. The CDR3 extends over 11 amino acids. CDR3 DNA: TGTGCCAGCAGTTTTCTGGATAAAGCTTTCTTT. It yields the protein CASSFLDKAFF.

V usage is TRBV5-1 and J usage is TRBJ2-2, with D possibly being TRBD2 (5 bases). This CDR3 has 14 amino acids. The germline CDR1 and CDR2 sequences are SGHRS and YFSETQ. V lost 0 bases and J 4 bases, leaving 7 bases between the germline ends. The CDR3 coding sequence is TGCGCCAGCAGCTTGGAAAGCGGCACCGGGGAGCTGTTTTTT. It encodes CASSLESGTGELFF. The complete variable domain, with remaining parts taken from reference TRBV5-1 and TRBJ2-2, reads KAGVTQTPRYLIKTRGQQVTLSCSPISGHRSVSWYQQTPGQGLQFLFEYFSETQRNKGNFPGRFSGRQFSNSRSEMNVSTLELGDSALYLCASSLESGTGELFFGEGSRLTVL.